One and the same sample provided the 21 T cell receptor beta chains below, sequenced in a study of cytotoxic CD8 clonotypes in ibrutinib-treated CLL. The method was immunoSEQ multiplex PCR; TCRdb's version includes in-frame clones alone and lacks a portion of them. This sample has 250,000 or so clones, with 70% found just once. The sequencing here drew on PBMCs, taken after 24 months of ibrutinib treatment. Source of these receptors: a human donor with chronic lymphocytic leukemia.

This clone was detected once. The chain joins TRBV7-8 to TRBJ1-4, with 7 bases that match TRBD1. Germline CDR1 is SGHVS and CDR2 is FQNEAQ. V dropped 5 bases and J dropped 4; count of bases not matched to a gene: 13. This CDR3 has 17 amino acids. CDR3 region: CASSPRGPGQFNEKLFF. As DNA, the CDR3 is TGTGCCAGCAGCCCCCGGGGACCGGGACAGTTTAATGAAAAACTGTTTTTT.

This chain joins TRBV6-5 and TRBJ2-7; 11 bases are a match to TRBD2. Germline V gives CDR1 MNHEY, CDR2 SVGAGI. This CDR3 is built from 15 residues. V trimming: 6 bases; J trimming: 3 bases; junction bases outside the gene matches: 7. In DNA, the CDR3 is TGTGCCAGCAGGCCGACTAGCGGGAACCTCTACGAGCAGTACTTC. Amino acid sequence: CASRPTSGNLYEQYF.

V is TRBV7-9 and J is TRBJ2-7; the match to TRBD2 covers 8 bases. This CDR3 is built from 13 residues. V lost 7 bases to trimming and J lost 0 bases; unmatched junction nucleotides: 2. CDR1 is SEHNR, CDR2 FQNEAQ, per germline (reference sequence). The DNA for the CDR3 is TGTGCCAGCATGAGCGGGAGCTCCTACGAGCAGTACTTC. This translates into CASMSGSSYEQYF.

The gene calls are TRBV29-1 and TRBJ1-1; D might be TRBD1 (5 bases). The germline V gene encodes CDR1 SQVTM and CDR2 ANQGSEA. This CDR3 has 16 amino acids. V was cut by 7 bases and J by 0 bases, with 21 bases left in between. Written as DNA, the CDR3 is TGCAGCGAACCGAGTGACAGACTAAGCATGAACACTGAAGCTTTCTTT. Its protein is CSEPSDRLSMNTEAFF.

This chain links TRBV27 with TRBJ2-7; D is possibly TRBD1 (5 bases). The CDR3 sequence is 13 residues long. Germline loops: CDR1 MNHEY, CDR2 SMNVEV (reference sequence). V lost 3 bases and J lost 4, with 10 bases in between. CDR3 in DNA: TGTGCCAGCAGTTTCCCTGGGGCGTACGAGCAGTACTTC. This encodes CASSFPGAYEQYF.

V usage is TRBV7-2 and J usage is TRBJ2-1; D possibly uses TRBD1 or TRBD2 (5 bases each). This CDR3 region has 16 residues. The germline gives CDR1 SGHTA, CDR2 FQGNSA. Trimming took 5 bases from V and 2 from J, leaving 16 bases between them. Here the CDR3 DNA reads TGTGCCAGCAGCCTTGCCGGGGCTAATACCTACAATGAGCAGTTCTTC. Protein product: CASSLAGANTYNEQFF.

The V and J genes are TRBV7-8 and TRBJ1-4; possible D gene TRBD1, 6 bases. Germline CDR1 is SGHVS and CDR2 is FQNEAQ. V dropped 2 bases and J dropped 0 bases, with 7 bases sitting between them. The length of the CDR3 is 15 residues. The CDR3 region is CASSLNRATNEKLFF. The CDR3 DNA sequence: TGTGCCAGCAGCTTAAACAGGGCAACTAATGAAAAACTGTTTTTT.

This clone has more than one count but fewer than ten. This chain joins TRBV19 and TRBJ1-2; no reliable D call. Trimming pared 4 bases from V and 4 bases from J, leaving 10 bases between. From germline, CDR1 is LNHDA and CDR2 SQIVND (reference sequence). CDR3 length: 13 residues. CDR3 coding DNA: TGTGCCAGTAGTACGCTTAATGGCTATGGCTACACCTTC. Its protein is CASSTLNGYGYTF.

This clone has more than one count but fewer than ten. The chain joins TRBV9 to TRBJ1-2; 8 bases are a match to TRBD1. With 3 bases clipped from V and 6 bases from J, the junction kept 4 bases outside the gene matches. The CDR3 length is 13 residues. Germline CDR1 SGDLS, CDR2 YYNGEE. CDR3 DNA: TGTGCCAGCAGCGCCGGGACAGGAGATGGCTACACCTTC. It encodes CASSAGTGDGYTF.

The count of this clone is one. The chain couples TRBV6-6 to TRBJ2-7; D is unclear. Germline values: CDR1 MNHNY, CDR2 SVGAGI (reference sequence). This CDR3 comprises 15 residues. V shed 5 bases and J shed 1 base, with 15 bases lying between them. The CDR3 region is CASSRLHGESYEQYF. The CDR3, as DNA: TGTGCCAGCAGTCGCCTCCATGGGGAATCCTACGAGCAGTACTTC.

The chain uses TRBV28 and TRBJ1-3; the D is unclear. The CDR3 length is 14 residues. V was trimmed by 7 bases and J by 3 bases, leaving 13 bases between them. The germline CDR1 and CDR2 sequences are MDHEN and SYDVKM. CDR3 in DNA: TGTGCCAGCATCATGGGAGACCGTGGAAACACCATATATTTT. Translated: CASIMGDRGNTIYF.

The rearrangement uses TRBV30 and TRBJ2-5; the D call may be TRBD1 or TRBD2 (6 bases each). The CDR3 is made up of 11 amino acids. Germline V lookup: CDR1 GTSNPN, CDR2 SVGIG (reference sequence). CDR3 sequence: CARGAVETQYF. In DNA form, the CDR3 reads TGTGCTAGGGGGGCTGTGGAGACCCAGTACTTC.

This clone was found a few times. The chain employs TRBV7-9 and TRBJ2-7; D gene uncertain. Looked up from germline, CDR1 is SEHNR and CDR2 is FQNEAQ (reference sequence). With 6 bases removed from V and 4 bases from J, the gap between germline ends came to 19 bases. This CDR3 is 15 amino acids long. This CDR3 reads CASSFYSPHLYEQYF. For the CDR3, the DNA is TGTGCCAGCAGTTTTTACAGCCCCCACCTTTACGAGCAGTACTTC. Full variable domain (outside the CDR3, taken from reference TRBV7-9 and TRBJ2-7): DTGVSQNPRHKITKRGQNVTFRCDPISEHNRLYWYRQTLGQGPEFLTYFQNEAQLEKSRLLSDRFSAERPKGSFSTLEIQRTEQGDSAMYLCASSFYSPHLYEQYFGPGTRLTVT.

The V and J genes are TRBV9 and TRBJ2-3, with 9 bases lining up with TRBD2. The CDR3 is 14 residues long. Germline V gene lookup returns CDR1 SGDLS and CDR2 YYNGEE. The ends lost 2 bases at V and 4 bases at J; junction bases unmatched: 2. The CDR3 sequence is CASSVGLASDTQYF. CDR3 nucleotide sequence: TGTGCCAGCAGCGTCGGACTAGCGTCAGATACGCAGTATTTT.

The CDR3 DNA sequence: TGCGCCAGCAGTCAGCCAGGTAGCGGGAACTACAATGAGCAGTTCTTC. Amino acid sequence: CASSQPGSGNYNEQFF. The chain employs TRBV23-1 and TRBJ2-1, with TRBD2 matching over 8 bases. TRBV23-1 is annotated as an ORF whose role is uncertain. The ends lost 3 bases at V and 3 bases at J; junction bases unmatched: 7. This CDR3 region has 16 residues.

The rearrangement links TRBV28 to TRBJ1-5; D gene unclear. CDR1 and CDR2 (germline): MDHEN, SYDVKM. There are 15 residues in the CDR3. V was trimmed by 6 bases and J by 2 bases, leaving 14 bases between them. The CDR3 loop reads CASSYTPRGNQPQHF. CDR3 in DNA: TGTGCCAGCAGCTATACCCCTAGGGGCAATCAGCCCCAGCATTTT.

The chain combines TRBV29-1 with TRBJ1-2; D remains ambiguous. The CDR3 has 12 residues. Germline V gene data show CDR1 as SQVTM and CDR2 as ANQGSEA. With 4 bases removed from V and 0 bases from J, the gap between germline ends came to 6 bases. The DNA for the CDR3 is TGCAGCGTTGGGCAGACTAACTATGGCTACACCTTC. This gives the protein CSVGQTNYGYTF.

As for this clone: The sample holds other DNA sequences that translate to the same CDR3. This rearrangement joins TRBV28 to TRBJ2-1; perhaps TRBD2 as D (6 bases). Per germline, CDR1 MDHEN and CDR2 SYDVKM. The CDR3 runs 15 residues. Deletions cut 5 bases from V and 2 bases from J, with 13 bases between. The CDR3 DNA follows: TGTGCCAGCAGTCTCAGCGGGCGACCCTACAATGAGCAGTTCTTC. This sequence encodes CASSLSGRPYNEQFF.

The rearrangement links TRBV7-2 to TRBJ1-1; D not resolved. This CDR3 has 12 residues. Germline CDR1 reads SGHTA; CDR2 reads FQGNSA. The germline V and J ends were trimmed by 6 bases and 1 base, with 6 bases remaining between them. In nucleotides, the CDR3 is TGTGCCAGCAGTATGGGGAACACTGAAGCTTTCTTT. Residues: CASSMGNTEAFF.

The CDR3 region is CASSILWTSKDNEQFF. The CDR3 DNA reads as TGTGCCAGTAGTATTCTGTGGACTAGCAAGGACAATGAGCAGTTCTTC. This chain uses TRBV19 with TRBJ2-1, with 8 nucleotides matching TRBD2. There are 16 residues in the CDR3. Germline lookup yields CDR1 LNHDA and CDR2 SQIVND (reference sequence). The V segment lost 3 bases and the J segment 5 bases; nucleotides outside the gene matches: 9.

This chain links TRBV29-1 with TRBJ2-7; D is perhaps TRBD1 (6 bases). V lost 2 bases and J lost 6, with 14 bases in between. Germline CDR1 and CDR2: SQVTM and ANQGSEA. This CDR3 spans 13 amino acids. CDR3: CSVETGMLSEQYF. CDR3 in DNA: TGCAGCGTTGAAACAGGGATGCTTAGCGAGCAGTACTTC.